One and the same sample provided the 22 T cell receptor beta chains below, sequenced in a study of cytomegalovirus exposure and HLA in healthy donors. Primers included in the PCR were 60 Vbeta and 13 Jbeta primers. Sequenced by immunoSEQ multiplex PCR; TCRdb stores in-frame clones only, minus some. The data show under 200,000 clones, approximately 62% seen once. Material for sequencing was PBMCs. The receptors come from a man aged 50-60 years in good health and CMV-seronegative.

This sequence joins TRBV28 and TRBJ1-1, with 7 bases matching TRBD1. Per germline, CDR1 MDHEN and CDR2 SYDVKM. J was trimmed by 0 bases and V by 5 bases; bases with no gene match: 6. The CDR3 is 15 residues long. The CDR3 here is CASSPQGDMNTEAFF. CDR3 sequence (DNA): TGTGCCAGCAGTCCTCAGGGGGATATGAACACTGAAGCTTTCTTT.

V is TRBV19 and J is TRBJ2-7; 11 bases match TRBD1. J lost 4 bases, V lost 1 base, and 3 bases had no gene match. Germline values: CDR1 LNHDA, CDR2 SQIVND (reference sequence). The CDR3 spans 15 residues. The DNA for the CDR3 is TGTGCCAGTAGTATAGCGGGACAGGGGGAATACGAGCAGTACTTC. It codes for CASSIAGQGEYEQYF.

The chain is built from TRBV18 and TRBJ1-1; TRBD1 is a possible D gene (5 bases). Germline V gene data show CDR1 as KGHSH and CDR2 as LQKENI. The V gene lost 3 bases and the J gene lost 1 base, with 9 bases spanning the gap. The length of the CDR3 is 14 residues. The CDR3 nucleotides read TGTGCCAGCTCACCGCAGGGTTCGAACACTGAAGCTTTCTTT. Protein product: CASSPQGSNTEAFF.

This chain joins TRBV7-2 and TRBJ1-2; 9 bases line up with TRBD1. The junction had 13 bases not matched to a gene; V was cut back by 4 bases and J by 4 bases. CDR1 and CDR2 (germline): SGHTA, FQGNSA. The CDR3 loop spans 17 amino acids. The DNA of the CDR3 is TGTGCCAGCAGCTCTCCGGGACAGGGCGCCCGCTCCTATGGCTACACCTTC. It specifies CASSSPGQGARSYGYTF.

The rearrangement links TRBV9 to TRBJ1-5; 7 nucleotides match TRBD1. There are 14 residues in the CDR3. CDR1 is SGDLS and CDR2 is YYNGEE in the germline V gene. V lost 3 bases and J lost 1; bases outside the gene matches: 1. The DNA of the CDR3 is TGTGCCAGCAGCGGGGGACAGAGCAATCAGCCCCAGCATTTT. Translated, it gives CASSGGQSNQPQHF.

CDR3 nucleotides: TGCGCCAGCAGCTTGGTGGTTGGGGCCGAAGCTTTCTTT. Translation gives CASSLVVGAEAFF. The chain couples TRBV5-1 to TRBJ1-1; D might be TRBD1 (5 bases). Trimming stripped 0 bases from V and 8 bases from J, with 11 bases between. Germline-derived CDR1 and CDR2 are SGHRS and YFSETQ. The CDR3 extends over 13 amino acids.

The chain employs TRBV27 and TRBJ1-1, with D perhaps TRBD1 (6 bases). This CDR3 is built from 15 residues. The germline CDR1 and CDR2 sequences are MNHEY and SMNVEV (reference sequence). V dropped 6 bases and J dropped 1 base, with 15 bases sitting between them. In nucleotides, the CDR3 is TGTGCCAGCAGCGCCACCGGGACAACGAACACTGAAGCTTTCTTT. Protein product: CASSATGTTNTEAFF.

The CDR3 region has the DNA TGTGCCAGCAGCTTCACATCCCCGGGGCAGGGGGGCACTGAAGCTTTCTTT. As protein: CASSFTSPGQGGTEAFF. The rearrangement uses TRBV7-3 and TRBJ1-1; 7 nucleotides align to TRBD1. V shed 3 bases, J shed 4 bases, and the junction held 14 bases outside the gene matches. Germline V gene data show CDR1 as SGHTA and CDR2 as FQGTGA. The CDR3 is 17 residues long.

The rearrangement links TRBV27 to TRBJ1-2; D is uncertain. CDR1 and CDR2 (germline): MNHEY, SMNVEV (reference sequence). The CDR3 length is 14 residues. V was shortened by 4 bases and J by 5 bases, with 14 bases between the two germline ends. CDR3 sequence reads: CASSSLGTGYGYTF. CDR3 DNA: TGTGCCAGCAGTTCACTCGGCACGGGGTATGGCTACACCTTC.

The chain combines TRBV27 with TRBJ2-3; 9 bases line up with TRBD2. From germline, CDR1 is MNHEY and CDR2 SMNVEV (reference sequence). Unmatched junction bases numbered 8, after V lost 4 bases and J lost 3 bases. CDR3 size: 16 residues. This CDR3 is CASSSRPAGGTDTQYF. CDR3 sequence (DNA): TGTGCCAGCAGTTCAAGGCCTGCGGGGGGGACAGATACGCAGTATTTT.

CDR3 residues: CSVETYLNTEAFF. The CDR3 DNA reads as TGCAGCGTAGAGACATATTTGAACACTGAAGCTTTCTTT. The rearrangement joins TRBV29-1 to TRBJ1-1; D gene uncertain. CDR1 and CDR2 from the germline V gene are SQVTM and ANQGSEA. The V end lost 6 bases, the J end lost 0 bases, and 11 bases lay between the germline ends. The CDR3 runs 13 residues. Drawing the rest from reference TRBV29-1 and TRBJ1-1, the complete variable domain is SAVISQKPSRDICQRGTSLTIQCQVDSQVTMMFWYRQQPGQSLTLIATANQGSEATYESGFVIDKFPISRPNLTFSTLTVSNMSPEDSSIYLCSVETYLNTEAFFGQGTRLTVV.

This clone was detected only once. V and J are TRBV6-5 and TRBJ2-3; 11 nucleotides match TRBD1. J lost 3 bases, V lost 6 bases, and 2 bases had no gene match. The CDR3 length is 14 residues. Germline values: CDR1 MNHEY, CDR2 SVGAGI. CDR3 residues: CASSRDRGTDTQYF. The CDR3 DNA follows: TGTGCCAGCAGCCGGGACAGGGGGACAGATACGCAGTATTTT.

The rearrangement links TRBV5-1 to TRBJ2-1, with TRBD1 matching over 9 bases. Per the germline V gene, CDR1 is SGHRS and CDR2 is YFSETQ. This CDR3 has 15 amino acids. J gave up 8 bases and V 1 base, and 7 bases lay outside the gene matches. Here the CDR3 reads CASSLSQGARHEQFF. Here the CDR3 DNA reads TGCGCCAGCAGCTTGTCACAGGGGGCTAGGCATGAGCAGTTCTTC. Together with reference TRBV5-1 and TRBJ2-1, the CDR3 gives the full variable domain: KAGVTQTPRYLIKTRGQQVTLSCSPISGHRSVSWYQQTPGQGLQFLFEYFSETQRNKGNFPGRFSGRQFSNSRSEMNVSTLELGDSALYLCASSLSQGARHEQFFGPGTRLTVL.

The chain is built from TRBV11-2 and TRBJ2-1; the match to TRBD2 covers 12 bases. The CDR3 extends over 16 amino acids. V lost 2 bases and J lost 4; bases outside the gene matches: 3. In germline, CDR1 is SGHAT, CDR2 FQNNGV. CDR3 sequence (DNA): TGTGCCAGCAGCTTACTAGCGGGGGGGGGATACAATGAGCAGTTCTTC. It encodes CASSLLAGGGYNEQFF.

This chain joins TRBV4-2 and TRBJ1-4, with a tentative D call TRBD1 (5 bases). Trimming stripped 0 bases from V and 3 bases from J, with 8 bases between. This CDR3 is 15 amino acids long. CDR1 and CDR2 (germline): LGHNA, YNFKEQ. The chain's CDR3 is CASSQEGGANEKLFF. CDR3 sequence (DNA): TGTGCCAGCAGCCAAGAAGGAGGGGCTAATGAAAAACTGTTTTTT.

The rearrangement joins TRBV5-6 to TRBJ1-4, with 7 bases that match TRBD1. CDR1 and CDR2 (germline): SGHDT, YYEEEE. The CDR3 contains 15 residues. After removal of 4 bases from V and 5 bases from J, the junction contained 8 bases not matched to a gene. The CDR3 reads CASSKGGGGNEKLFF. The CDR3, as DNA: TGTGCCAGCAGCAAAGGAGGGGGCGGAAATGAAAAACTGTTTTTT.

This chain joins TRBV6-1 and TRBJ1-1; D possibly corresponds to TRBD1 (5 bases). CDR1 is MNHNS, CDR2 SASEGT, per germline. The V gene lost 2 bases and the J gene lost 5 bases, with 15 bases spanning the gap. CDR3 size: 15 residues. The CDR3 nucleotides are TGTGCCAGCAGTGAAATGGGGGGTCTTATAACTGAAGCTTTCTTT. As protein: CASSEMGGLITEAFF.

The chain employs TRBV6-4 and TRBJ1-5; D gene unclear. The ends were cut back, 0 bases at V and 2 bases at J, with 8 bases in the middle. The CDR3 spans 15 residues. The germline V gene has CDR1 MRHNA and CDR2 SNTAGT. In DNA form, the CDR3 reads TGTGCCAGCAGTGACTCGAGAGTGCGCAATCAGCCCCAGCATTTT. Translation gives CASSDSRVRNQPQHF.

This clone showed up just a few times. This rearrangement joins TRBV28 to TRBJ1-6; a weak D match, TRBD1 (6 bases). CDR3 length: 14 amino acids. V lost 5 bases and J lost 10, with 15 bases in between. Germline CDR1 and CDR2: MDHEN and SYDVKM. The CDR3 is CASSRTAGGSPLHF. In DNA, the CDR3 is TGTGCCAGCAGTCGCACTGCGGGGGGCTCACCCCTCCACTTT.

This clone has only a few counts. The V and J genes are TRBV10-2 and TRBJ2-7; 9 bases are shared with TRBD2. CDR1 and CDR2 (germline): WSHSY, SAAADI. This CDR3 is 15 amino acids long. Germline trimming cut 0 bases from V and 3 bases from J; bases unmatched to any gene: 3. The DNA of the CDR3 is TGCGCCAGCAGTGAGTCGGCGGGGGGGTACTACGAGCAGTACTTC. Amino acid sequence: CASSESAGGYYEQYF.

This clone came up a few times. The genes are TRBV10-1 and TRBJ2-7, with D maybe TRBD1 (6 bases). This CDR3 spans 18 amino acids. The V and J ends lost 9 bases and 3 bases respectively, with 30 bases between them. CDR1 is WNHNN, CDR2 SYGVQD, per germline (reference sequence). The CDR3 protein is CASATGLGWCGVYYEQYF. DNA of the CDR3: TGCGCCAGTGCTACAGGGTTAGGATGGTGTGGCGTCTACTACGAGCAGTACTTC.

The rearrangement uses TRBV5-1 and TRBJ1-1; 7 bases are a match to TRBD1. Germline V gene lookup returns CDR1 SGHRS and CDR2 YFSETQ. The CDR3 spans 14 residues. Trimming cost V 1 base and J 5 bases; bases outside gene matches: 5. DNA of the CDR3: TGCGCCAGCAGCTTGCGACAGGGAGTAACTGAAGCTTTCTTT. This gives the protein CASSLRQGVTEAFF.